A single TCR beta chain is shown here with its context. The source of the sample is a study of blood T cells in healthy people across ages. Germline lookup yields CDR1 SGHKS and CDR2 YYEKEE (reference sequence). The length of the CDR3 is 15 residues. Primed by a sample-barcoded 5' primer and a J-beta primer mix, a second PCR proceeded for about 6 to 12 cycles. TCRdb ran MiXCR on the 5' RACE reads and lists one entry per CDR3 protein. The repertoire holds approximately 900,000 distinct CDR3 sequences, 25% to 30% seen once, with more than 8.5% in the top ten. These records were also assigned to another study, of T cells of mothers and their children. As that study records: A few healthy Caucasian mothers and their six children donated.

Material for sequencing was blood. This chain links TRBV5-5 with TRBJ2-1, with D unresolved. With the DNA end fitting TRBJ2-7 better, the J assignment may be wrong. This receptor was taken from a woman aged 40 to 55 in good health. The CDR3 nucleotides are TGTGCCAGCAGCTTGGTTCTTAGCTCCTACGATGAGCAGTACTTC. It encodes CASSLVLSSYDEQYF.